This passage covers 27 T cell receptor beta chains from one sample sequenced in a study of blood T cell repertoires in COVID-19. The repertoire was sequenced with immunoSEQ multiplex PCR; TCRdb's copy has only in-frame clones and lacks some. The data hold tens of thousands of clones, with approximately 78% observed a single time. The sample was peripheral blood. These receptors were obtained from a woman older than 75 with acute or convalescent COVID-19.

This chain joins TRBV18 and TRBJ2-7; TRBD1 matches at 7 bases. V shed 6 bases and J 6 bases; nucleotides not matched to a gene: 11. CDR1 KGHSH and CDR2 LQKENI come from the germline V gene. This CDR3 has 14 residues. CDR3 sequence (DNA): TGTGCCAGCTCCCCCGGACAGGTATTGGGCGAGCAGTACTTC. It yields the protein CASSPGQVLGEQYF.

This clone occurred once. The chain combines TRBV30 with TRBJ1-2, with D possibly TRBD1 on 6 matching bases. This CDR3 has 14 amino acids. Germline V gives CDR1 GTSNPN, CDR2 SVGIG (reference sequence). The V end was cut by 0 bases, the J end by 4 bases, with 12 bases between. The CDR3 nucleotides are TGTGCCTGGAGTGTAGGGCAGGGGAGCTATGGCTACACCTTC. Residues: CAWSVGQGSYGYTF.

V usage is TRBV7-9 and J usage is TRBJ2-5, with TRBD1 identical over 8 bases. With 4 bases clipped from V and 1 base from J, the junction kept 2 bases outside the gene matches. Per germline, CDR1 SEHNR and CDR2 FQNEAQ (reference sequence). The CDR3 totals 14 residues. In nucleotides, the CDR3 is TGTGCCAGCAGCTCACAGGGGGGCCAAGAGACCCAGTACTTC. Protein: CASSSQGGQETQYF.

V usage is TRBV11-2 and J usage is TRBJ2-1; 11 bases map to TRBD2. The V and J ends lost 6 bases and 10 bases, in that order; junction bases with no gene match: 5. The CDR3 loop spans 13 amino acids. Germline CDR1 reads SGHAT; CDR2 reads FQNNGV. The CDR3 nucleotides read TGTGCCAGCAGGGGTAGCGGGGGGGCAGAGCAGTTCTTC. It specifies CASRGSGGAEQFF.

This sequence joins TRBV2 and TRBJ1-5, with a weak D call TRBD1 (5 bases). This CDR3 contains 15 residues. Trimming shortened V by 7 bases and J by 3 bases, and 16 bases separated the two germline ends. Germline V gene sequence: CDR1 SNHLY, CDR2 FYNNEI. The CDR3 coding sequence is TGTGCCAGCACGGGGGGGAGACCATACAATCAGCCCCAGCATTTT. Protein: CASTGGRPYNQPQHF.

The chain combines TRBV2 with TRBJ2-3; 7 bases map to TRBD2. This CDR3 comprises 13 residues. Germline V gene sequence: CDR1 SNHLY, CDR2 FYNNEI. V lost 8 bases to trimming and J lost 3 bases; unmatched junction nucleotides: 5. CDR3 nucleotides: TGTGCCAGCGAAGGACTAGGGACAGATACGCAGTATTTT. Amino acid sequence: CASEGLGTDTQYF. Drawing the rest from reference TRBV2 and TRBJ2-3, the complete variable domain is EPEVTQTPSHQVTQMGQEVILRCVPISNHLYFYWYRQILGQKVEFLVSFYNNEISEKSEIFDDQFSVERPDGSNFTLKIRSTKLEDSAMYFCASEGLGTDTQYFGPGTRLTVL.

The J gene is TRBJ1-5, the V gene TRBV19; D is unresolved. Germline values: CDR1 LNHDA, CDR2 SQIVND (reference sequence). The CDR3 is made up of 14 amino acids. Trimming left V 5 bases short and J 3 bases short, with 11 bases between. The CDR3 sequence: CASSPRIVNQPQHF. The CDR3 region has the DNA TGTGCCAGTAGTCCCCGTATAGTCAATCAGCCCCAGCATTTT.

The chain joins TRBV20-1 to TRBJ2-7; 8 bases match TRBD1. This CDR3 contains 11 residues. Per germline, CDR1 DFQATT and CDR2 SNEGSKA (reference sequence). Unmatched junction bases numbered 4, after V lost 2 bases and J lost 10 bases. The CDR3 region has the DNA TGCAGTGCTAGACAGGGGGCGGGCCAGTACTTC. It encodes CSARQGAGQYF.

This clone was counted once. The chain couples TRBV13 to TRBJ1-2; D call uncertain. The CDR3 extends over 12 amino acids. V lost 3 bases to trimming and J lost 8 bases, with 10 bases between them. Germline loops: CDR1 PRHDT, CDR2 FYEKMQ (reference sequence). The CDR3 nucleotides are TGTGCCAGCAGCTTCGAGGCCCCCGGCTACACCTTC. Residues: CASSFEAPGYTF.

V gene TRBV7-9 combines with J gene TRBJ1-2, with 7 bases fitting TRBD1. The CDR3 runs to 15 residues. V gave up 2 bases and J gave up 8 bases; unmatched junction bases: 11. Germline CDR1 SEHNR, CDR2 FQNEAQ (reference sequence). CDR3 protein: CASSLSGRQGGGYTF. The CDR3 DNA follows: TGTGCCAGCAGCTTATCAGGGCGACAGGGCGGAGGCTACACCTTC.

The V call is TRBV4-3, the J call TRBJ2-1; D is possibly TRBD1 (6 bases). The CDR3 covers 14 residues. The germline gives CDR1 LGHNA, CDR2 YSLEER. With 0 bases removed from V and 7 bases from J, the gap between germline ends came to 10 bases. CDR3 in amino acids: CASSQDPRGNEQFF. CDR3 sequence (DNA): TGCGCCAGCAGCCAAGATCCCAGGGGAAATGAGCAGTTCTTC.

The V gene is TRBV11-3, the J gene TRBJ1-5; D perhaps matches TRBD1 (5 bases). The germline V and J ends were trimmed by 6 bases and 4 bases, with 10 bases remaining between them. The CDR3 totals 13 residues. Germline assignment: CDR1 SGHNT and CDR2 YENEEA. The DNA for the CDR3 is TGTGCCAGCAGTGGGGGGAGAAATCAGCCCCAGCATTTT. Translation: CASSGGRNQPQHF.

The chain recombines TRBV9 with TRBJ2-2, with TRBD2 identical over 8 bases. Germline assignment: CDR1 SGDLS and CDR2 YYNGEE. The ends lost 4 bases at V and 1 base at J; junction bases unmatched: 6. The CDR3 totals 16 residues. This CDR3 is CASSLSSGGNTGELFF. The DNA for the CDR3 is TGTGCCAGCAGCCTCAGCAGCGGGGGGAACACCGGGGAGCTGTTTTTT.

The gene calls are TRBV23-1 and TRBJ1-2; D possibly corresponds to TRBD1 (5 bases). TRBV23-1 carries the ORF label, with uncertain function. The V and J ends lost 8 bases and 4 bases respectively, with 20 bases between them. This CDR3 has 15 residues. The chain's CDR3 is CASPQFRGGSYGYTF. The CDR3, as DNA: TGCGCCAGCCCACAATTCCGGGGGGGGAGCTATGGCTACACCTTC.

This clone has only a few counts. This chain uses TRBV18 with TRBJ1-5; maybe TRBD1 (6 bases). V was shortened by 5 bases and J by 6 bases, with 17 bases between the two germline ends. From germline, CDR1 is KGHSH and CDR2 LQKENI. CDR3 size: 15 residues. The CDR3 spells CASSVLRGAVQPQHF. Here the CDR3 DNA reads TGTGCCAGCTCAGTGCTACGGGGGGCGGTTCAGCCCCAGCATTTT.

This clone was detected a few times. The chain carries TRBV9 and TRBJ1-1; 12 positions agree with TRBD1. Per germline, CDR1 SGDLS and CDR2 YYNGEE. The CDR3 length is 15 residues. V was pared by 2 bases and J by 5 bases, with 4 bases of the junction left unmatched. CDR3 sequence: CASSVVGQGATEAFF. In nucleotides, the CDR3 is TGTGCCAGCAGCGTGGTGGGACAGGGGGCAACTGAAGCTTTCTTT.

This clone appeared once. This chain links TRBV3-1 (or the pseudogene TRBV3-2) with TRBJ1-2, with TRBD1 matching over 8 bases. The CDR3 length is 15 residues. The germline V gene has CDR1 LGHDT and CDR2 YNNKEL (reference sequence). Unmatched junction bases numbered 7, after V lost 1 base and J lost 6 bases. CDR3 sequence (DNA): TGTGCCAGCAGCCAAGGCCAGGGGGCGGTGAATGGCTACACCTTC. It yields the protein CASSQGQGAVNGYTF.

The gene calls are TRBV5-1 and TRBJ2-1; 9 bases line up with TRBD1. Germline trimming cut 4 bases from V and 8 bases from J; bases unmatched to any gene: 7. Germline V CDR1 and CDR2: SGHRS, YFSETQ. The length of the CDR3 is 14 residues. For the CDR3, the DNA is TGCGCCAGCAGCCGGGGACAGGGAGGAGATGAGCAGTTCTTC. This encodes CASSRGQGGDEQFF. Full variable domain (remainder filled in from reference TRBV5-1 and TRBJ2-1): KAGVTQTPRYLIKTRGQQVTLSCSPISGHRSVSWYQQTPGQGLQFLFEYFSETQRNKGNFPGRFSGRQFSNSRSEMNVSTLELGDSALYLCASSRGQGGDEQFFGPGTRLTVL.

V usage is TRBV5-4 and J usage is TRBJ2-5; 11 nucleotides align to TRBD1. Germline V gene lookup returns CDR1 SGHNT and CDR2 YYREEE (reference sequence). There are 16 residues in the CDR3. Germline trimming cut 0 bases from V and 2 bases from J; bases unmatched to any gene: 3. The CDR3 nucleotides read TGTGCCAGCAGCTTGGGGGACAGGGGGTTTCAAGAGACCCAGTACTTC. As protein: CASSLGDRGFQETQYF.

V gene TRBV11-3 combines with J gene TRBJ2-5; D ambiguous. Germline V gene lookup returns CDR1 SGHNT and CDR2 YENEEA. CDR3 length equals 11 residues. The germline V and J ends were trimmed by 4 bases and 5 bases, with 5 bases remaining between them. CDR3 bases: TGTGCCAGCAGCTACTTGGAGACCCAGTACTTC. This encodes CASSYLETQYF.

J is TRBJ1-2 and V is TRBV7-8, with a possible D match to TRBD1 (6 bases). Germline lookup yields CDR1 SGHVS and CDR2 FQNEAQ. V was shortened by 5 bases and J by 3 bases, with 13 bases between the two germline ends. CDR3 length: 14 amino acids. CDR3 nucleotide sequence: TGTGCCAGCAGCGGAAGGGACACCTACTATGGCTACACCTTC. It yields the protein CASSGRDTYYGYTF.

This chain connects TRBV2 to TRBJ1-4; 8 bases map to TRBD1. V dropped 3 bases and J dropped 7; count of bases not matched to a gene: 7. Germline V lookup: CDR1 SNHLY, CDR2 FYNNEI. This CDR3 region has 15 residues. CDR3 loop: CASSEIPGGSEKLFF. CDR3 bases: TGTGCCAGCAGTGAGATCCCAGGGGGCAGTGAAAAACTGTTTTTT.

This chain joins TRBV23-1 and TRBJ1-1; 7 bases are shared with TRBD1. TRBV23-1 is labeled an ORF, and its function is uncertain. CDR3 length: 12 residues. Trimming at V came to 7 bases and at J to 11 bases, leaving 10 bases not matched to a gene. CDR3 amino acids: CASKTGMQEAFF. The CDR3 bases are TGCGCCAGCAAGACAGGGATGCAGGAGGCTTTCTTT.

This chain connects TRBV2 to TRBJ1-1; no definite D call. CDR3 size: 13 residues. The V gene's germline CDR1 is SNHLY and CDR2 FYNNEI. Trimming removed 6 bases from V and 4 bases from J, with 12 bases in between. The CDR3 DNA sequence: TGTGCCAGCAGATCGACTTTGGCCACTGAAGCTTTCTTT. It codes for CASRSTLATEAFF.

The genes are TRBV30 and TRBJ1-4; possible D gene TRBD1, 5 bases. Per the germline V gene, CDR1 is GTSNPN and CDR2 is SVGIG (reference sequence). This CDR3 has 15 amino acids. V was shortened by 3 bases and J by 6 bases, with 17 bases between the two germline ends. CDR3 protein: CAWSAQGFGDEKLFF. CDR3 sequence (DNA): TGTGCCTGGAGCGCCCAGGGTTTTGGAGATGAAAAACTGTTTTTT.

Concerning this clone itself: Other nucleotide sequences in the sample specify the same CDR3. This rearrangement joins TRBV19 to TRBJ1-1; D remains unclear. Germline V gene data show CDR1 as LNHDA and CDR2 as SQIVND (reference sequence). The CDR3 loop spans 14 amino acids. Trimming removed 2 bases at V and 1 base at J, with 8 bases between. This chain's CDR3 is CASSIFGGNTEAFF. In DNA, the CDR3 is TGTGCCAGTAGTATATTTGGCGGGAACACTGAAGCTTTCTTT.

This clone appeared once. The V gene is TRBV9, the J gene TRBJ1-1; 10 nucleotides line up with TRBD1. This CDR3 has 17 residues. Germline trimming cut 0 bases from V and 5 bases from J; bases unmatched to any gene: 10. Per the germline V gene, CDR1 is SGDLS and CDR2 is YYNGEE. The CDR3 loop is CASSVAISGTGDTEAFF. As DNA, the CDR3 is TGTGCCAGCAGCGTAGCCATCTCCGGGACAGGGGATACTGAAGCTTTCTTT.